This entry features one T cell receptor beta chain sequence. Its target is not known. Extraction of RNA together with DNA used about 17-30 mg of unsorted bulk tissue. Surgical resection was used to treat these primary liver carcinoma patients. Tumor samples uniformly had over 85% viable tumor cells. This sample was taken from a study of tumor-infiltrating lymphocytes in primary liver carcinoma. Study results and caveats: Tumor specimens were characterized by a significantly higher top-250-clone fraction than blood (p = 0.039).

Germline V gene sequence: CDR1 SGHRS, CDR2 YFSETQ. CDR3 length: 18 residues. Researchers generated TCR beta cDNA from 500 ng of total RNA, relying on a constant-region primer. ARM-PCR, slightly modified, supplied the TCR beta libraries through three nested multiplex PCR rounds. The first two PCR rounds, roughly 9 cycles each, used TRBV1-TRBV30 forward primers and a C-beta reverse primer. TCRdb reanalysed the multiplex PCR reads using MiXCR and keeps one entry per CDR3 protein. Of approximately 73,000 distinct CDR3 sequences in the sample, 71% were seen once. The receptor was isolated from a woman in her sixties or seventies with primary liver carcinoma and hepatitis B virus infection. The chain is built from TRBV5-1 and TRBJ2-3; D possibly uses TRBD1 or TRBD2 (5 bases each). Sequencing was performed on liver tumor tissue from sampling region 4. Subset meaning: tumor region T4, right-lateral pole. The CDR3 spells CTGSLVDSPVGDTDTQYF. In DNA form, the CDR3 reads TGCACCGGCAGCTTGGTGGACTCACCAGTGGGGGACACAGATACGCAGTATTTT.